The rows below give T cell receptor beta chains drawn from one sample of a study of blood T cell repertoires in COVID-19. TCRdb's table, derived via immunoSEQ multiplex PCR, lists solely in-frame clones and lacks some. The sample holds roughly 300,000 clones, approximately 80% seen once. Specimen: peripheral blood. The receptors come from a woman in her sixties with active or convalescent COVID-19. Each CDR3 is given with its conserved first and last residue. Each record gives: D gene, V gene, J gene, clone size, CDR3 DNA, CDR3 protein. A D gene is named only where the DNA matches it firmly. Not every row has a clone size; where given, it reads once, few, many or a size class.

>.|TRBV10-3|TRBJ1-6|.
TGTGCCATCAGTGGGGGGCAGCAAACCTACTCCTATAATTCACCCCTCCACTTT
CAISGGQQTYSYNSPLHF
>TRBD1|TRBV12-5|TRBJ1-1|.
TGTGCTAGTGGCGTCCAGGGGGGCTCGAACACTGAAGCTTTCTTT
CASGVQGGSNTEAFF
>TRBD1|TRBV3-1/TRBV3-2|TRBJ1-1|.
TGTGCCAGCAGCCAGGGGGGACAGGGGGCAGACACTGAAGCTTTCTTT
CASSQGGQGADTEAFF
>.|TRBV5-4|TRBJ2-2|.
TGTGCCAGCAGCTTGGCCGCTCCGGGGACCGGGGAGCTGTTTTTT
CASSLAAPGTGELFF
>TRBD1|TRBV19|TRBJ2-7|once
TGTGCCAGTAGAGGGGGACAGGGGGCCTCCTACGAGCAGTACTTC
CASRGGQGASYEQYF
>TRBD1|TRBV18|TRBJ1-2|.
TGTGCCAGCTCGCAACCGGGACAGGCCGACTATGGCTACACCTTC
CASSQPGQADYGYTF
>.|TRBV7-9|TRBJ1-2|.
TGTGCCAGCAGCTTAGTAGAGACAGATTATGGCTACACCTTC
CASSLVETDYGYTF
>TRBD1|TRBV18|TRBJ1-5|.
TGTGCCAGCTCACCACAGGGGGCCGGGCAGCCCCAGCATTTT
CASSPQGAGQPQHF
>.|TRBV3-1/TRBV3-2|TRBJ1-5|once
TGTGCCAGCAGCCAAGGTCGATGGGCTCAGCCCCAGCATTTT
CASSQGRWAQPQHF
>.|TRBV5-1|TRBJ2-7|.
TGCGCCAGCAGCTATAGCTCCTACGAGCAGTACTTC
CASSYSSYEQYF
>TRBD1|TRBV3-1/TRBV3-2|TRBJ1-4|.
TGTGCCAGCAGCCCCGGGACAGGGGTTCCCTTTAATGAAAAACTGTTTTTT
CASSPGTGVPFNEKLFF
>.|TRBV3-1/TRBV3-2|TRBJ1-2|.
TGTGCCAGCAGCCAACCCGGGGACTACACCTTC
CASSQPGDYTF
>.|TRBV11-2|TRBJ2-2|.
TGTGCCAGCAGTCATAGTGGTACCGGGGAGCTGTTTTTT
CASSHSGTGELFF
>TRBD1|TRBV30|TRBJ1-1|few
TGTGCCTGGACAGGGACAGGGGGCCTGACTGAAGCTTTCTTT
CAWTGTGGLTEAFF
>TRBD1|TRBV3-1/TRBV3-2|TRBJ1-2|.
TGTGCCAGCAGCCCCACAGGGGACTATGGCTACACCTTC
CASSPTGDYGYTF
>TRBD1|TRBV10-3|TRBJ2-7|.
TGTGCCTCTACTCCGGGACAGGGTGTCCACGAGCAGTACTTC
CASTPGQGVHEQYF
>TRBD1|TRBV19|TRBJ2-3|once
TGTGCCAGTAGTAGTTCAGGGGGTCCAAGCACAGATACGCAGTATTTT
CASSSSGGPSTDTQYF
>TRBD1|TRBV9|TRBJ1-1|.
TGTGCCAGCAGCGTAGGTCCGAACAGGGGAAGTGGTGAAGCTTTCTTT
CASSVGPNRGSGEAFF
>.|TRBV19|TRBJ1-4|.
TGTGCCAGTGCCCTGACGGACAGAAGGGAAAAACTGTTTTTT
CASALTDRREKLFF
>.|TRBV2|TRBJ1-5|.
TGTGCCACGAAGGGAGCACCGAATCAGCCCCAGCATTTT
CATKGAPNQPQHF
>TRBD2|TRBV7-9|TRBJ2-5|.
TGTGCCAGCAGCTTGGCGGGGGACCAAGAGACCCAGTACTTC
CASSLAGDQETQYF
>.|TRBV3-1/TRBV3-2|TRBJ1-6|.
TGTGCCAGCAGCCAAGTAGTTGGCTCCTATAATTCACCCCTCCACTTT
CASSQVVGSYNSPLHF
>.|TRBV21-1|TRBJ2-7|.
TGTGCCAGCTCCCCACGACGGCGACGGGGTCAGGAGTCCACTGTCTACGAGCAGTACTTC
CASSPRRRRGQESTVYEQYF